The rows below give T cell receptor beta chains drawn from one sample of a study of T cell repertoires in cytomegalovirus infection. TCRdb re-called the reads through MiXCR, storing one row per CDR3 protein. The sample contains 86,000 or so distinct CDR3 sequences, more than 20% of which appear only once. These receptors have no known antigen. Source: CD8+ T cells from cultured PBMCs, taken from culture after CMV antigen stimulation. The receptors here all came from a human donor in good health (CMV status not recorded). Some clones in this sample may be carry-over from other donors' samples. The CDR3 runs from the conserved cysteine through the conserved F or W. The D gene is left open where the match is weak. Some rows have no size entry. The others give once, few or many, or a class for an expanded clone.

j_call clone_size d_call v_call cdr3_nt cdr3_aa
TRBJ1-1 few . TRBV20-1 TGCAGTGCTGGGGGGAATCGGGCTGAAGCTTTCTTT CSAGGNRAEAFF
TRBJ1-5 . TRBD1 TRBV9 TGTGCCAGCAGCCCGGGACAGGGAGGCAATCAGCCCCAGCATTTT CASSPGQGGNQPQHF
TRBJ2-1 few . TRBV2 TGTGCCAGCAGTGGGGTCCTCTCCTACAATGAGCAGTTCTTC CASSGVLSYNEQFF
TRBJ2-7 many TRBD2 TRBV7-2 TGTGCCAGCAGCCCGGCCGGGACTAGCGGTCACGAGCAGTACTTC CASSPAGTSGHEQYF
TRBJ2-6 many . TRBV7-9 TGTGCCAGCCCCCACCTCTCTGGGGCCAACGTCCTGACTTTC CASPHLSGANVLTF
TRBJ1-5 many TRBD1 TRBV12-3/TRBV12-4 TGTGCCAGCACCCGACAGGGGGGCCCTTCCAATCAGCCCCAGCATTTT CASTRQGGPSNQPQHF
TRBJ2-1 many . TRBV7-9 TGTGCCAGCAGCTTAATCGCTAGCATCGTCTACAATGAGCAGTTCTTC CASSLIASIVYNEQFF
TRBJ2-2 few . TRBV12-3/TRBV12-4 TGTGCCAGCACTCCGACGGGACACCTAGACCCGAACACCGGGGAGCTGTTTTTT CASTPTGHLDPNTGELFF
TRBJ2-1 medium-sized . TRBV3-1 TGTGCCAGCAGCCAAGTCGGGGAGGCTTACAATGAGCAGTTCTTC CASSQVGEAYNEQFF
TRBJ1-4 few . TRBV7-2 TGTGCCAGCAGCTTAAATGGGGTGGATGAAAAACTGTTTTTT CASSLNGVDEKLFF